The clone carrying this T cell receptor (beta chain) was counted at least ten times. The antigen remains undetermined. The CDR3 contains 15 residues. V lost 4 bases and J lost 9; bases outside the gene matches: 12. The germline CDR1 and CDR2 sequences are SGHTA and FQGNSA. These data belong to a study of prognosis after radiotherapy for stage I lung cancer. About the research overall: The patient group included nobody who received concurrent therapy with stereotactic body radiotherapy.

Genomic DNA provided the template from which TCR beta CDR3 was amplified by two-round multiplex PCR. Every TRBV and TRBJ gene had its own specific primer in first-round PCR. TCRdb used MiXCR to reprocess the multiplex PCR reads, holding one entry per CDR3 protein. There are fewer than 40,000 distinct CDR3 sequences in the sample; around 48% occur only once, and more than 15% lies in the top ten. Study outcomes and limitations: In the expanded TCR clones, tumor specificity was not determined.

Patients were uniformly node-negative by CT and PET/CT and had received no prior chemotherapy or radiotherapy, with no other malignancies. Blood draws of roughly 5.6 milliliters of peripheral blood occurred at each of two time points. The clonotype was recovered from a donor aged 50 or older with non-small cell lung cancer. Here the sequenced sample was PBMCs, taken before or after stereotactic body radiation therapy (not recorded which). The chain uses TRBV7-2 and TRBJ2-1; 7 bases are a match to TRBD2. The CDR3 region is CASSSAISRGVEQFF. In DNA form, the CDR3 reads TGTGCCAGCAGCTCCGCTATAAGCCGGGGGGTTGAGCAGTTCTTC.